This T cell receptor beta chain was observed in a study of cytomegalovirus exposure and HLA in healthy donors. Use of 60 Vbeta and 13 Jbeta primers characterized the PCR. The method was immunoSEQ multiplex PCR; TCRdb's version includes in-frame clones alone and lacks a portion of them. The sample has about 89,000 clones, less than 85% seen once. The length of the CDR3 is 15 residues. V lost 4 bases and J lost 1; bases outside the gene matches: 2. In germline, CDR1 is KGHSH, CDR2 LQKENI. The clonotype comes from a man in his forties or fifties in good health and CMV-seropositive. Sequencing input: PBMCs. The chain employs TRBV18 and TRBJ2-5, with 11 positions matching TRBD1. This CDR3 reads CASSRGTGGQETQYF. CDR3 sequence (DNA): TGTGCCAGCTCACGGGGGACAGGGGGCCAAGAGACCCAGTACTTC.